The clone carrying this TCR beta chain was seen more than once but under ten times. This sample was taken from a study of T-cell reconstitution after alpha-beta-depleted transplantation in children. Trimming removed 4 bases from V and 0 bases from J, with 6 bases in between. The CDR3 loop spans 13 amino acids. The germline V gene encodes CDR1 SQVTM and CDR2 ANQGSEA. Unique molecular identifiers tagged the TCRbeta library. TCRdb reprocessed the PCR reads with MiXCR, giving one entry per CDR3 protein. The sample has fewer than 250,000 distinct CDR3 sequences, about a sixth seen once. This TCR derives from a male patient aged 2-15 years who had a stem cell transplant for acute lymphoblastic leukemia, so the T cells may come from the graft donor. The gene calls are TRBV29-1 and TRBJ2-2; no definite D call. The specimen comprised PBMCs, mostly from graft donor cells, sampled 360 days after TCRalphabeta/CD19-depleted stem cell transplant. The CDR3 sequence: CSVGAANTGELFF. CDR3 in DNA: TGCAGCGTTGGGGCAGCGAACACCGGGGAGCTGTTTTTT.